Here is one T cell receptor beta chain with its context. This record comes from a study of blood T cell repertoires in COVID-19. Study details: Researchers got acute and convalescent COVID-19 samples from the United States, Italy and Spain. PBMCs, B-cell-depleted T cells, or T cells were the source of the cDNA or gDNA that made up the material.

Patients in Seattle were enrolled during active infection, then followed longitudinally. Germline V lookup: CDR1 MDHEN, CDR2 SYDVKM. The CDR3 runs to 14 residues. With 5 bases removed from V and 3 bases from J, the gap between germline ends came to 10 bases. Original handling: Estimation of nucleated cell counts was performed using reference gene primer amplification. Assay used: immunoSEQ multiplex PCR; TCRdb lists only in-frame clones, some missing. V, J and clone size are those of that table, while D and trimming were read from the DNA. Of just over 150,000 clones listed, about 90% were seen once; the top ten hold approximately 5%.

The specimen was peripheral blood. The chain couples TRBV28 to TRBJ1-4; possibly TRBD1 for D (5 bases). The sequence was collected from a man in his thirties or forties with COVID-19, enrolled during active disease. For the CDR3, the DNA is TGTGCCAGCAGTGTCAGGGTATCTAATGAAAAACTGTTTTTT. This translates into CASSVRVSNEKLFF.